A selection of T cell receptor beta chains follows, all from one sample in a study of T cell repertoires in cytomegalovirus infection. In TCRdb, the reads were re-called with MiXCR into one record per CDR3 protein. The data contain under 350,000 distinct CDR3 sequences, approximately 8.9% of them seen just once; the ten biggest clones take up 2% to 3%. The specimen was PBMCs. These receptors were collected from a human donor in good health (CMV status not recorded). Some clones in this sample may be carry-over from other donors' samples. Both conserved end residues are part of each CDR3. A D gene is named only where the DNA matches it firmly. Clone size is shown for a subset of rows, as once, few, many or a class of expanded clone.

v_gene	abundance	d_gene	j_gene	CDR3aa	CDR3nt
TRBV20-1	many	TRBD2	TRBJ2-3	CSAPSGTSATTDTQYF	TGCAGTGCTCCATCGGGGACTAGCGCGACCACAGATACGCAGTATTTT
TRBV18	NA	NA	TRBJ2-2	CASSPRDKSTGELFF	TGTGCCAGCTCACCACGGGACAAGAGCACCGGGGAGCTGTTTTTT
TRBV7-9	few	NA	TRBJ1-6	CASSLPGVNSPLHF	TGTGCCAGCAGCTTACCGGGGGTTAATTCACCCCTCCACTTT
TRBV7-2	once	TRBD1	TRBJ1-3	CASNSNGQEILSRNTIYF	TGTGCCAGCAACTCAAACGGACAGGAAATTCTCTCTAGAAACACCATATATTTT
TRBV28	many	NA	TRBJ2-1	CASSFINLPEQFF	TGTGCCAGCAGTTTTATAAACTTGCCTGAGCAGTTCTTC
TRBV20-1	many	TRBD2	TRBJ2-1	CSASQRGNEQFF	TGCAGTGCTAGCCAGCGGGGCAATGAGCAGTTCTTC
TRBV12-3/TRBV12-4	many	NA	TRBJ1-4	CASSFGSSNEKLFF	TGTGCCAGCAGTTTCGGAAGCAGTAATGAAAAACTGTTTTTT
TRBV10-3	NA	TRBD1	TRBJ1-2	CAISEEGARGYTF	TGTGCCATCAGTGAGGAGGGGGCAAGAGGCTACACCTTC
TRBV7-2	many	NA	TRBJ2-2	CASSLWGGAMRNTGELFF	TGTGCCAGCAGCTTATGGGGGGGGGCCATGAGAAACACCGGGGAGCTGTTTTTT
TRBV6-2/TRBV6-3	few	NA	TRBJ1-1	CASSYSGVRTEAFF	TGTGCCAGCAGTTACTCGGGGGTCCGCACTGAAGCTTTCTTT
TRBV7-9	many	NA	TRBJ2-7	CASSNRDTAYEQYF	TGTGCCAGCAGCAACCGGGACACAGCCTACGAGCAGTACTTC
TRBV7-3	NA	NA	TRBJ2-2	CASSSLHEWGGELFF	TGTGCCAGCAGCTCCCTCCATGAATGGGGCGGGGAGCTGTTTTTT
TRBV19	many	NA	TRBJ1-5	CASSNAGTVGGQPQHF	TGTGCCAGTAGTAACGCCGGGACGGTCGGTGGACAGCCCCAGCATTTT
TRBV4-1	many	NA	TRBJ2-5	CASSQDGSGGETQYF	TGCGCCAGCAGCCAAGATGGCTCGGGGGGCGAGACCCAGTACTTC
TRBV29-1	NA	NA	TRBJ1-2	CSVEATGNYGYTF	TGCAGCGTTGAAGCAACAGGGAACTATGGCTACACCTTC
TRBV20-1	NA	NA	TRBJ1-2	CSASGVGYGYTF	TGCAGTGCCTCAGGGGTAGGATATGGCTACACCTTC
TRBV7-2	many	NA	TRBJ1-1	CASSLVLGVNTEAFF	TGTGCCAGCAGCTTAGTTTTGGGAGTGAACACTGAAGCTTTCTTT
TRBV20-1	many	NA	TRBJ2-3	CSAREAVQTTDTQYF	TGCAGTGCTAGAGAGGCGGTTCAAACCACAGATACGCAGTATTTT
TRBV6-2/TRBV6-3	few	NA	TRBJ2-2	CASSHRTPFAGELFF	TGTGCCAGCAGCCACCGGACCCCCTTTGCCGGGGAGCTGTTTTTT
TRBV20-1	many	NA	TRBJ2-1	CSASEDYYNEQFF	TGCAGTGCTAGCGAGGACTACTACAATGAGCAGTTCTTC
TRBV5-6	few	NA	TRBJ2-2	CASSRRSTGELFF	TGTGCCAGCAGCCGGAGGAGCACCGGGGAGCTGTTTTTT
TRBV6-2/TRBV6-3	NA	NA	TRBJ2-5	CASSRTAREETQYF	TGTGCCAGCAGCCGGACCGCCCGAGAGGAGACCCAGTACTTC
TRBV9	many	TRBD1	TRBJ2-1	CASSATGGFAYNEQFF	TGTGCCAGCAGCGCAACAGGGGGCTTCGCCTACAATGAGCAGTTCTTC
TRBV7-2	many	NA	TRBJ2-7	CASSSDSDLGGEQYF	TGTGCCAGCAGCTCTGACAGTGACCTGGGAGGCGAGCAGTACTTC
TRBV6-5	many	NA	TRBJ1-6	CASSYLGRVWGLGSSYNSPLHF	TGTGCCAGCAGTTACTTGGGCAGGGTGTGGGGCTTAGGAAGCTCCTATAATTCACCCCTCCACTTT
TRBV12-3/TRBV12-4	many	TRBD1	TRBJ1-6	CASSSGQGNSPLHF	TGTGCCAGCAGTTCGGGACAGGGAAATTCACCCCTCCACTTT
TRBV7-2	many	NA	TRBJ1-4	CASSLAQGEKLFF	TGTGCCAGCAGCTTAGCACAGGGTGAAAAACTGTTTTTT
TRBV20-1	many	NA	TRBJ1-3	CSAREGGVGNTIYF	TGCAGTGCTAGAGAGGGGGGAGTCGGAAACACCATATATTTT
TRBV20-1	many	NA	TRBJ2-7	CSARDMGKSSYEQYF	TGCAGTGCTAGAGATATGGGGAAAAGCTCCTACGAGCAGTACTTC
TRBV7-2	many	NA	TRBJ2-1	CASSPSYNEQFF	TGTGCCAGCAGCCCCTCCTACAATGAGCAGTTCTTC
TRBV20-1	NA	NA	TRBJ1-2	CSARDLDRRNGYTF	TGCAGTGCTAGAGATCTCGACAGGCGGAATGGCTACACCTTC
TRBV20-1	few	TRBD2	TRBJ2-4	CSARGGGPPNIQYF	TGCAGTGCTAGAGGCGGGGGGCCCCCTAACATTCAGTACTTC
TRBV20-1	many	NA	TRBJ1-6	CSARALLSYNSPLHF	TGCAGTGCTAGAGCGCTTTTATCCTATAATTCACCCCTCCACTTT
TRBV7-7	NA	TRBD1	TRBJ2-2	CASSAQGATGELFF	TGTGCTAGCAGCGCCCAGGGGGCCACCGGGGAGCTGTTTTTT
TRBV6-5	NA	NA	TRBJ1-5	CASSYDINRPQHF	TGTGCCAGCAGTTACGATATCAATCGGCCCCAGCATTTT
TRBV19	many	TRBD1	TRBJ2-7	CASSIEDGQGVPQYF	TGTGCCAGTAGTATAGAAGACGGACAGGGCGTGCCACAGTACTTC
TRBV20-1	few	TRBD2	TRBJ2-2	CSARELAGGANTGELFF	TGCAGTGCTAGAGAACTAGCGGGGGGCGCGAACACCGGGGAGCTGTTTTTT
TRBV2	NA	NA	TRBJ2-5	CASSPGQIWTQYF	TGTGCCAGTAGTCCGGGCCAGATATGGACCCAGTACTTC
TRBV7-2	many	NA	TRBJ2-3	CASSSPSFSQYF	TGTGCCAGCAGCTCCCCGTCGTTTTCGCAGTATTTT
TRBV12-3/TRBV12-4	many	NA	TRBJ1-1	CASSFMMNTEAFF	TGTGCCAGCAGTTTTATGATGAACACTGAAGCTTTCTTT
TRBV7-9	NA	NA	TRBJ1-2	CARSRDYGYTF	TGTGCCAGGTCGAGGGACTATGGCTACACCTTC
TRBV11-3	NA	NA	TRBJ2-2	CASSSLSGELFF	TGTGCCAGCAGCTCGCTCAGTGGGGAGCTGTTTTTT
TRBV20-1	NA	NA	TRBJ1-1	CSARDAGRGSNTEAFF	TGCAGTGCTAGAGATGCGGGGAGGGGATCGAACACTGAAGCTTTCTTT
TRBV29-1	few	NA	TRBJ2-5	CSVTPRNYRETQYF	TGCAGCGTTACCCCCAGGAATTATAGAGAGACCCAGTACTTC
TRBV4-2	many	NA	TRBJ2-1	CASSPDRGAGEQFF	TGTGCCAGCAGCCCCGACCGGGGGGCGGGTGAGCAGTTCTTC
TRBV7-2	many	TRBD1	TRBJ2-5	CASSFGTDQETQYF	TGTGCCAGCAGCTTTGGGACAGATCAAGAGACCCAGTACTTC
TRBV7-2	many	TRBD1	TRBJ2-6	CASSLRGQGATGANVLTF	TGTGCCAGCAGCTTAAGGGGACAGGGGGCTACTGGGGCCAACGTCCTGACTTTC
TRBV7-8	many	NA	TRBJ1-6	CASSLDPGVGSPLHF	TGTGCCAGCAGCTTAGACCCAGGCGTAGGTTCACCCCTCCACTTT
TRBV7-2	many	NA	TRBJ2-1	CASGPYNEQFF	TGTGCCAGCGGGCCATACAATGAGCAGTTCTTC
TRBV10-3	NA	NA	TRBJ2-2	CAITANTGELFF	TGTGCCATCACCGCGAACACCGGGGAGCTGTTTTTT
TRBV7-9	many	NA	TRBJ2-5	CASSSERTQYF	TGTGCCAGCAGCTCCGAGAGGACCCAGTACTTC
TRBV28	few	TRBD1	TRBJ1-4	CASRPTGTGLEKLFF	TGTGCCAGCAGACCCACCGGGACAGGGTTAGAAAAACTGTTTTTT
TRBV20-1	NA	NA	TRBJ1-1	CSVARPVNTEAFF	TGCAGTGTGGCCCGCCCGGTAAACACTGAAGCTTTCTTT
TRBV28	many	NA	TRBJ1-4	CASSSPGGQGEKLFF	TGTGCCAGCAGTTCCCCGGGGGGCCAGGGGGAAAAACTGTTTTTT
TRBV29-1	many	TRBD2	TRBJ2-3	CSVDSGGTQYF	TGCAGCGTTGATAGCGGGGGCACGCAGTATTTT
TRBV28	many	TRBD1	TRBJ2-6	CASRVGTGAKHSGANVLTF	TGTGCCAGCAGAGTCGGGACAGGGGCTAAACACTCTGGGGCCAACGTCCTGACTTTC